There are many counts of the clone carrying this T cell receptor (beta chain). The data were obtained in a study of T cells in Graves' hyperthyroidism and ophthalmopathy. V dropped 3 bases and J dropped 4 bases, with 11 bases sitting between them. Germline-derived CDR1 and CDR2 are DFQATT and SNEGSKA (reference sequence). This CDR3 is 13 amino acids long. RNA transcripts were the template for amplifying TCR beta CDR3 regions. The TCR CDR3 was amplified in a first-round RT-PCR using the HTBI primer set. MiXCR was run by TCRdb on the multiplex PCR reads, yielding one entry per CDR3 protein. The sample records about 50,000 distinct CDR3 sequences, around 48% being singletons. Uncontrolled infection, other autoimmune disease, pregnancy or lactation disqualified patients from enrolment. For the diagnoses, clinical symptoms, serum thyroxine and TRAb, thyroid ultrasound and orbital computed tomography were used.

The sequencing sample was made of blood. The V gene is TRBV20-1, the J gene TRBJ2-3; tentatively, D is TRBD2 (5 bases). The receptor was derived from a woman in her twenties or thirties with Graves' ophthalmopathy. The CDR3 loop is CSARGTGADTQYF. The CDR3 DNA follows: TGCAGTGCTAGGGGTACCGGGGCAGATACGCAGTATTTT.